The table lists the clone carrying this T cell receptor (beta chain) with many counts. Its antigen is unidentified. The authors deemed Graves' hyperthyroidism stable absent ophthalmopathy progression within 18 months. Those patients with uncontrolled infection, other autoimmune disease, pregnancy or lactation were excluded. The sample belongs to a study of T cells in Graves' hyperthyroidism and ophthalmopathy. Study results and limitations: In validation, the model predicted ophthalmopathy. These predictions came a median roughly 6.5 months before onset.

Trimming cost V 5 bases and J 4 bases, with 11 bases left between them. CDR1 and CDR2 (germline): SGHAT, FQNNGV. The CDR3 totals 13 residues. Amplified regions were TCR beta CDR3 sequences from RNA transcripts. With the HTBI primer set, the TCR CDR3 went through a first round of RT-PCR. MiXCR, run by TCRdb on the multiplex PCR reads, gives a single entry per CDR3 protein. The sample lists about 360,000 distinct CDR3 sequences, roughly 13% occurring once. This receptor was obtained from a woman between 18 and 29 years old with Graves' hyperthyroidism. The material sequenced was blood. The chain joins TRBV11-2 to TRBJ1-1; D possibly corresponds to TRBD1 (5 bases). In nucleotides, the CDR3 is TGTGCCAGCAGCGCGGGGGAGGTCACTGAAGCTTTCTTT. This sequence encodes CASSAGEVTEAFF.